This T cell receptor (beta chain) was sequenced for a study of OX40 agonist ivuxolimab in advanced cancers. Findings and limits, study-wide: The authors did not determine the antigen specificity of the expanded peripheral T cells.

This clone is a singleton in its sample. Its antigen is unidentified. Repertoires were generated with immunoSEQ multiplex PCR, while TCRdb's copy carries only in-frame clones and drops some. The sample includes tens of thousands of clones, roughly 85% of them seen just once. This CDR3 contains 16 residues. CDR1 MGHRA and CDR2 YSYEKL come from the germline V gene. V lost 1 base and J lost 5, with 15 bases in between. This specimen was CD4+ or CD8+ T cells sorted from blood, taken in a trial of the OX40 agonist ivuxolimab. The sequence was obtained from an adult with an advanced solid tumor such as melanoma, head and neck, liver or kidney cancer. The V call is TRBV4-1, the J call TRBJ2-1; D may be TRBD2 (5 bases). The CDR3 nucleotides read TGCGCCAGCAGCCAAGTTAGAATCAAGAGGGACAATGAGCAGTTCTTC. Its protein product is CASSQVRIKRDNEQFF.